The clone carrying this TCR beta chain was seen a single time. TCRdb's copy holds only in-frame clones and misses some; the assay was immunoSEQ multiplex PCR. The sample lists a few hundred thousand clones, over 80% occurring once. The sample comes from a study of cytomegalovirus exposure and HLA in healthy donors. Sequenced input: PBMCs. This TCR was recovered from a woman aged 25 to 39 in good health and CMV-seropositive.

The CDR3 reads CAWRGTTNIQYF. The CDR3 DNA is TGTGCCTGGAGGGGCACTACAAACATTCAGTACTTC. The chain is built from TRBV30 and TRBJ2-4; no clear D gene. From germline, CDR1 is GTSNPN and CDR2 SVGIG (reference sequence). The CDR3 sequence is 12 residues long. Trimming removed 3 bases at V and 6 bases at J, with 9 bases between.